The 9 T cell receptor beta chains in this list originate from one sample, sequenced in a study of shared clonotypes between healthy human individuals. Libraries were prepared by immunoSEQ multiplex PCR; TCRdb keeps only in-frame clonotypes and omits some of them. The table includes some 2.4 million clones, 80% to 95% detected once. The sequencing sample was made of naive CD4+ T cells from PBMCs. Subset given: CD45RA+ positively selected. The receptors here all came from a man aged 18 to 30 in good health. Some clones in this sample may be carry-over from other donors' samples.

The chain employs TRBV6-1 and TRBJ2-7, with D hard to call. Trimming left V 5 bases short and J 4 bases short, with 18 bases between. The CDR3 consists of 15 residues. Germline V gene lookup returns CDR1 MNHNS and CDR2 SASEGT. CDR3 region: CASSSPPRKVYEQYF. The CDR3, as DNA: TGTGCCAGCAGTTCCCCCCCGCGCAAGGTGTACGAGCAGTACTTC.

CDR3 nucleotides: TGTGCCAGCACGCCGTCCCCCCTAAATGGCAAACTGTTTTTT. This encodes CASTPSPLNGKLFF. This chain connects TRBV2 to TRBJ1-4; D call uncertain. CDR1 and CDR2 from the germline V gene are SNHLY and FYNNEI. This CDR3 contains 14 residues. V lost 7 bases and J 11 bases, leaving 20 bases between the germline ends.

The chain links TRBV27 to TRBJ1-2; 9 bases line up with TRBD1. Per the germline V gene, CDR1 is MNHEY and CDR2 is SMNVEV (reference sequence). Unmatched junction bases numbered 8, after V lost 8 bases and J lost 7 bases. The CDR3 loop spans 13 amino acids. CDR3 in DNA: TGTGCCAGCGGTAAACAGGGGGCAAGTGGCTACACCTTC. As protein: CASGKQGASGYTF.

The chain carries TRBV29-1 and TRBJ2-5; D unresolved. Germline V gives CDR1 SQVTM, CDR2 ANQGSEA. V gave up 7 bases and J gave up 2 bases, with 11 bases separating them. The CDR3 is 12 amino acids. The CDR3 nucleotides read TGCAGCGCGGCGCCTCATCAAGAGACCCAGTACTTC. Its protein is CSAAPHQETQYF.

This clone appeared once. This rearrangement joins TRBV11-2 to TRBJ2-7, with TRBD2 matching over 9 bases. The V segment lost 1 base and the J segment 4 bases; nucleotides outside the gene matches: 2. This CDR3 spans 14 amino acids. Germline V gene data show CDR1 as SGHAT and CDR2 as FQNNGV. CDR3 nucleotide sequence: TGTGCCAGCAGCTTAGTGCGGGGGGGTTACGAGCAGTACTTC. Protein sequence: CASSLVRGGYEQYF. Supplemented by reference TRBV11-2 and TRBJ2-7, the full variable domain reads EAGVAQSPRYKIIEKRQSVAFWCNPISGHATLYWYQQILGQGPKLLIQFQNNGVVDDSQLPKDRFSAERLKGVDSTLKIQPAKLEDSAVYLCASSLVRGGYEQYFGPGTRLTVT.

The chain employs TRBV30 and TRBJ1-5; D not certain. Trimming pared 2 bases from V and 1 base from J, leaving 12 bases between. CDR3 length equals 15 residues. The germline V gene encodes CDR1 GTSNPN and CDR2 SVGIG (reference sequence). CDR3 residues: CAWSFGPASNQPQHF. CDR3 bases: TGTGCCTGGAGTTTTGGCCCAGCGAGCAATCAGCCCCAGCATTTT.

V is TRBV27 and J is TRBJ2-7; no reliable D call. CDR1 is MNHEY and CDR2 is SMNVEV in the germline V gene (reference sequence). The CDR3 consists of 11 residues. Trimming stripped 8 bases from V and 5 bases from J, with 10 bases between. CDR3 residues: CASGQIHEQYF. CDR3 in DNA: TGTGCCAGCGGGCAAATCCACGAGCAGTACTTC.

V is TRBV27 and J is TRBJ2-3; D is ambiguous. Germline V gene sequence: CDR1 MNHEY, CDR2 SMNVEV (reference sequence). This CDR3 is built from 15 residues. V lost 1 base and J 0 bases, leaving 8 bases between the germline ends. CDR3 nucleotide sequence: TGTGCCAGCAGTTTATTAACAGCAAGCACAGATACGCAGTATTTT. It translates to CASSLLTASTDTQYF.

This clone came up a few times. The sample contains more than one DNA sequence encoding this CDR3. V usage is TRBV5-6 and J usage is TRBJ2-3; TRBD1 agrees at 9 bases. The CDR3 runs to 15 residues. Germline CDR1 is SGHDT and CDR2 is YYEEEE. V trimming: 0 bases; J trimming: 1 base; junction bases outside the gene matches: 0. The CDR3 region has the DNA TGTGCCAGCAGCTTGGGGACAGGGGGCACAGATACGCAGTATTTT. Encoded protein: CASSLGTGGTDTQYF.